These T cell receptor beta chains were read from a single sample in a study of blood T cell repertoires in COVID-19. Measured with immunoSEQ multiplex PCR; TCRdb has only the in-frame clones, and not every one. Of about 170,000 clones in the sample, 70% to 90% are singletons; the top ten hold around 2.9%. Sequenced material: peripheral blood. These receptors all stem from a woman of 80 years or more with COVID-19, enrolled during active disease. Both conserved end residues are part of each CDR3. The order of the fields is V gene, D gene, clone size, J gene, CDR3 DNA, CDR3 protein. D genes are given only for firm matches. Part of the rows lack a size; the others show once, few, many or a class for expanded clones.

TRBV5-1	-	-	TRBJ2-7	TGCGCCAGCAGCTTGGCCAGGACGGACACCTACGAGCAGTACTTC	CASSLARTDTYEQYF
TRBV19	-	-	TRBJ2-2	TGTGCCAGTAGTATCCCCCGCGTCCGGGAGCTGTTTTTT	CASSIPRVRELFF
TRBV20-1	-	-	TRBJ2-3	TGCAGTGCTAGTGAAACGAGGGCCGGCACAGATACGCAGTATTTT	CSASETRAGTDTQYF
TRBV4-3	-	once	TRBJ2-1	TGCGCCAGCAGCCAGGAGGCCCTAGGGGGGGTATACAATGAGCAGTTCTTC	CASSQEALGGVYNEQFF
TRBV23-1	TRBD1	-	TRBJ1-1	TGCGCCAGCAGTCATTACGGGGACAGCGAAACTGAAGCTTTCTTT	CASSHYGDSETEAFF
TRBV27	-	-	TRBJ2-2	TGTGCCAGCAGTTCCTACACCGGGGAGCTGTTTTTT	CASSSYTGELFF
TRBV4-2	TRBD1	-	TRBJ1-1	TGTGCCAGCAGCCAGGGACAGGGTTGGGGGAACACTGAAGCTTTCTTT	CASSQGQGWGNTEAFF
TRBV5-1	TRBD1	-	TRBJ2-7	TGCGCCAGCAGCTTGGGACAGGGGGCGCGCGAGCAGTACTTC	CASSLGQGAREQYF
TRBV7-2	TRBD1	-	TRBJ1-2	TGTGCCAGCAGCTTAGGGACAGGGTTGAATGGCTACACCTTC	CASSLGTGLNGYTF
TRBV30	-	-	TRBJ2-3	TGTGCCTGGAGGGGGCTCACAGATACGCAGTATTTT	CAWRGLTDTQYF
TRBV6-4	-	-	TRBJ1-2	TGTGCCAGCGCGCCACAGGGCCATAAAGCTAACTATGGCTACACCTTC	CASAPQGHKANYGYTF
TRBV10-3	TRBD2	-	TRBJ2-3	TGTGCCATCAGTGCTTCAGCGGGGGTGGGCACAGATACGCAGTATTTT	CAISASAGVGTDTQYF
TRBV9	-	-	TRBJ1-6	TGTGCCAGCAGCGTAGGACAGGCGAGCTCCTATAATTCACCCCTCCACTTT	CASSVGQASSYNSPLHF
TRBV11-1	-	once	TRBJ2-7	TGTGCCAGCAGCTTGACTAGGTCCCTTTCCTACGAGCAGTACTTC	CASSLTRSLSYEQYF
TRBV5-1	TRBD1	-	TRBJ1-1	TGCGCCAGCAGCTTGGTTGGACAGGGTTTCAGCACTGAAGCTTTCTTT	CASSLVGQGFSTEAFF
TRBV28	TRBD1	-	TRBJ1-2	TGTGCCACCGGGACAGGGGGAAACTATGGCTACACCTTC	CATGTGGNYGYTF
TRBV18	TRBD2	-	TRBJ2-3	TGTGCCAGCTCACCAAGGACTAGGGCCACAGATACGCAGTATTTT	CASSPRTRATDTQYF
TRBV4-3	TRBD1	-	TRBJ1-2	TGCGCCAGCAGCCAAGGGACAGGTTATGGCTACACCTTC	CASSQGTGYGYTF
TRBV5-4	-	once	TRBJ1-1	TGTGCCAGCAGCCCGGGAGACTTCACTGAAGCTTTCTTT	CASSPGDFTEAFF
TRBV28	TRBD2	-	TRBJ2-1	TGTGCCAGCCGACTAGCGGGAGTAAACAATGAGCAGTTCTTC	CASRLAGVNNEQFF
TRBV7-3	TRBD1	few	TRBJ1-5	TGTGCCAGCAGCTTCCGACAGGGCGATCAGCCCCAGCATTTT	CASSFRQGDQPQHF
TRBV4-2	TRBD2	-	TRBJ2-1	TGTGCCAGCAGCCACAAACCGGGACTAGCGAACAATGAGCAGTTCTTC	CASSHKPGLANNEQFF
TRBV5-4	-	-	TRBJ1-3	TGTGCCAGCAGCTTAATGACAGCAAACTCTGGAAACACCATATATTTT	CASSLMTANSGNTIYF
TRBV10-3	TRBD2	-	TRBJ2-7	TGTGCCATCAAGGCGGGGGGCTTGAGCTCCTACGAGCAGTACTTC	CAIKAGGLSSYEQYF
TRBV10-3	-	-	TRBJ2-3	TGTGCCATCAGGGAAGGGGCCCGAAGCACAGATACGCAGTATTTT	CAIREGARSTDTQYF
TRBV4-2	-	-	TRBJ2-7	TGTGCCAGCAGCCAAGTCCTGGGCCCAACAGAGCAGTACTTC	CASSQVLGPTEQYF
TRBV30	-	-	TRBJ2-3	TGTGCCTTCCTAGTGGCAGATACGCAGTATTTT	CAFLVADTQYF
TRBV28	TRBD1	-	TRBJ2-7	TGTGCCAGCAGGACAGGGCTGCTCGTGGCCTACGAGCAGTACTTC	CASRTGLLVAYEQYF
TRBV27	-	-	TRBJ2-1	TGTGCCAGCAGTTTAACCCTGGGACTGACGATGCCAGCGGCGTACAATGAGCAGTTCTTC	CASSLTLGLTMPAAYNEQFF
TRBV5-1	-	few	TRBJ1-6	TGCGCCAGCAGCTTGAACAGGGATTCACCCCTCCACTTT	CASSLNRDSPLHF
TRBV5-3	TRBD1	-	TRBJ2-7	TGTGCCAGAAGCTTGGTCCGGGACAGCTACGAGCAGTACTTC	CARSLVRDSYEQYF
TRBV7-6	TRBD2	-	TRBJ2-1	TGTGCCAGCAGCGAACCGGGACTAGCGGGAGGCCAGCAGTTCTTC	CASSEPGLAGGQQFF
TRBV10-1	-	-	TRBJ2-3	TGCGCCAGCAACGAAAACAGGGCCAGCACAGATACGCAGTATTTT	CASNENRASTDTQYF
TRBV7-3	-	-	TRBJ2-1	TGTGCCAGCAGCTCCCGGTTGGCGGGAACCTCCTACAATGAGCAGTTCTTC	CASSSRLAGTSYNEQFF
TRBV12-3/TRBV12-4	TRBD1	-	TRBJ1-2	TGTGCCAGCAGGGGACGCCGGGACAGGGACTACACCTTC	CASRGRRDRDYTF
TRBV2	-	few	TRBJ1-2	TGTGCCAGCAGTGAATCGAGATATGGCTACACCTTC	CASSESRYGYTF
TRBV2	TRBD2	once	TRBJ2-1	TGTGCCAGCAGTCGGACTAGCGGGCGGAACAATGAGCAGTTCTTC	CASSRTSGRNNEQFF
TRBV30	-	-	TRBJ1-1	TGTGCCTGGAGTGTATTTGGGAGGGGAGAAACTGAAGCTTTCTTT	CAWSVFGRGETEAFF
TRBV2	TRBD2	-	TRBJ2-7	TGTGCCAGCAGTGAAATATCTAGCGGGAGATACGAGCAGTACTTC	CASSEISSGRYEQYF
TRBV27	TRBD1	-	TRBJ2-7	TGTGCCAGCAGGGACAGGGGGCTAGGGCAGTACTTC	CASRDRGLGQYF
TRBV9	TRBD2	-	TRBJ2-7	TGTGCCAGCAGCGCGGGACTAGCGGGGTACGAGCAGTACTTC	CASSAGLAGYEQYF
TRBV7-3	-	once	TRBJ2-3	-	CASSSSGLADTQYF
TRBV30	TRBD1	-	TRBJ1-5	TGTGCCTGGAGTTCCACCGGGACAGGTCTTAGCAATCAGCCCCAGCATTTT	CAWSSTGTGLSNQPQHF
TRBV12-3/TRBV12-4	-	-	TRBJ1-5	TGTGCCAGCAGTCCAGTACAAGATCAGCCCCAGCATTTT	CASSPVQDQPQHF
TRBV6-5	TRBD1	once	TRBJ1-1	TGTGCCAGCAAAAAAGGGACAGGGACGTCTTTCTTT	CASKKGTGTSFF
TRBV7-9	TRBD1	-	TRBJ1-1	TGTGCCGCGGGACAGGGGGCGTGGACTGAAGCTTTCTTT	CAAGQGAWTEAFF
TRBV5-1	TRBD2	once	TRBJ2-7	TGCGCCAGCAGCTTGGAAACGGGAGGAAAATACGAGCAGTACTTC	CASSLETGGKYEQYF
TRBV19	-	-	TRBJ1-4	TGTGCCAATTGGGAGGGCACTAATGAAAAACTGTTTTTT	CANWEGTNEKLFF
TRBV30	-	-	TRBJ2-1	TGTGCCTGGAGTGCGTACACTACTTCCTACAATGAGCAGTTCTTC	CAWSAYTTSYNEQFF